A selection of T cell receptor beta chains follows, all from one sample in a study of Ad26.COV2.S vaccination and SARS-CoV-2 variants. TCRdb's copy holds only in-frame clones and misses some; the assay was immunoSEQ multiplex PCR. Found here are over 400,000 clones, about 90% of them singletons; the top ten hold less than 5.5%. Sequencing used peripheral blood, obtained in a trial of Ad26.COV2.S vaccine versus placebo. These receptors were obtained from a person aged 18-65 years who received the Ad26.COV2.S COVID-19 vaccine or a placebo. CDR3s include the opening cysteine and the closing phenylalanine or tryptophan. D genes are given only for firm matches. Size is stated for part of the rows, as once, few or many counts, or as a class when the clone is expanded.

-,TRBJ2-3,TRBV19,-,CASSTGTTSGTDTQYF,TGTGCCAGTAGTACCGGGACCACCTCGGGGACAGATACGCAGTATTTT
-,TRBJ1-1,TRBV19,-,CASSINGNTEAFF,TGTGCCAGTAGTATCAACGGAAACACTGAAGCTTTCTTT
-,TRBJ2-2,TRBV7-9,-,CASSLVSGTGELFF,TGTGCCAGCAGCTTAGTTTCGGGGACCGGGGAGCTGTTTTTT
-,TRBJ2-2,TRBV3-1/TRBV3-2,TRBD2,CASSPFRTVAGAANTGELFF,TGTGCCAGCAGCCCTTTCCGCACGGTTGCGGGAGCGGCGAACACCGGGGAGCTGTTTTTT
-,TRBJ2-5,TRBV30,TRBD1,CAWSLTGGAETQYF,TGTGCCTGGAGTTTGACAGGGGGCGCGGAGACCCAGTACTTC
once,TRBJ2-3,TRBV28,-,CASSLPSTDTQYF,TGTGCCAGCAGTTTACCTTCCACAGATACGCAGTATTTT
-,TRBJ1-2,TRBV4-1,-,CASSQKLGLADGYTF,TGCGCCAGCAGCCAAAAGTTGGGGCTTGCGGATGGCTACACCTTC
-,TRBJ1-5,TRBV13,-,CASSFGPQPQHF,TGTGCCAGCAGCTTCGGGCCTCAGCCCCAGCATTTT
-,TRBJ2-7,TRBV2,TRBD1,CASSPDRAPFF,TGTGCCAGCAGTCCCGACAGGGCTCCTTTCTTC
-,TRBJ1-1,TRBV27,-,CASRGGTEAFF,TGTGCCAGCAGGGGGGGCACTGAAGCTTTCTTT
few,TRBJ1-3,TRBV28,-,CASSPSANTIYF,TGTGCCAGCAGTCCTAGTGCAAACACCATATATTTT
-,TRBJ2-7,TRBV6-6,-,CASSYPRGRGYEQYF,TGTGCCAGCAGTTATCCGAGGGGGAGGGGGTACGAGCAGTACTTC
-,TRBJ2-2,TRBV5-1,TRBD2,CASSLVAGGTGELFF,TGCGCCAGCAGCTTGGTTGCGGGAGGAACCGGGGAGCTGTTTTTT
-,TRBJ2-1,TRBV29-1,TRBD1,CSVKGTVGTPRDEQFF,TGCAGCGTGAAAGGGACAGTGGGAACCCCCCGGGATGAGCAGTTCTTC
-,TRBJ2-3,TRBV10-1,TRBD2,CASSWTSGNTDTQYF,TGCGCCAGCAGTTGGACTAGCGGGAACACAGATACGCAGTATTTT
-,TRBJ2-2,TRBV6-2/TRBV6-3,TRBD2,CASSLPGTSGRRETGELFF,TGTGCCAGCAGTTTACCCGGGACTAGCGGGAGGAGAGAGACCGGGGAGCTGTTTTTT
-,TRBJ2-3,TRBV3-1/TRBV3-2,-,CASSQDRSTDTQYF,TGTGCCAGCAGCCAAGACAGGAGCACAGATACGCAGTATTTT
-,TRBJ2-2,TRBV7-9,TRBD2,CASSRGTSWPILVPGELFF,TGTGCCAGCAGCCGAGGGACTAGCTGGCCGATCTTGGTTCCCGGGGAGCTGTTTTTT
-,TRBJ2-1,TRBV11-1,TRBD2,CASSLGLEGEQFF,TGTGCCAGCAGCTTGGGACTAGAGGGTGAGCAGTTCTTC
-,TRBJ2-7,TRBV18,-,CASSPRRQGYEQYF,TGTGCCAGCTCACCAAGGAGACAAGGGTACGAGCAGTACTTC
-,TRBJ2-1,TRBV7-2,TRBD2,CASSLVGLREVWSYNEQFF,TGTGCCAGCAGCTTAGTGGGGTTGCGGGAGGTCTGGTCCTACAATGAGCAGTTCTTC
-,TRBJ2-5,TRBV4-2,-,CASSQAEGAVETQYF,TGTGCCAGCAGCCAAGCCGAGGGTGCAGTAGAGACCCAGTACTTC